This T cell receptor (beta chain) was captured in a study of sequential checkpoint blockade in melanoma. Clones were read by immunoSEQ multiplex PCR, and TCRdb kept only the in-frame ones, dropping some. Here the sample spans just over 15,000 clones, approximately 80% being singletons. Treatment reported: randomized to nivolumab then ipilimumab (arm A) or the reverse (arm B). The origin of this receptor is a human donor with melanoma. This sample comprised CD8+ T cells sorted from blood (inferred from file names), obtained from a patient given nivolumab and ipilimumab in sequence.

The CDR3 DNA follows: TGTGCCAGCATTCGGGACGAGCAGTACTTC. Protein product: CASIRDEQYF. J is TRBJ2-7 and V is TRBV6-1, with no clear D. V was shortened by 7 bases and J by 5 bases, with 6 bases between the two germline ends. CDR3 size: 10 residues. Germline lookup yields CDR1 MNHNS and CDR2 SASEGT.